By share, the clone carrying this TCR beta chain ranks as medium-sized. The antigen remains undetermined. Treg sorting used a CD4+CD25+CD127-/low gate. The trim removed 6 bases at V and 3 bases at J, leaving 11 bases unmatched. Germline CDR1 is DFQATT and CDR2 is SNEGSKA (reference sequence). The CDR3 length is 16 residues. Findings of the study overall: Tumor-infiltrating Treg TCR alpha and beta sequences overlapped most with tumor naive CD4+ T cells, then blood naive. Larger-cohort validation covered only one TCR beta V-J rearrangement.

Constant-region reverse primers amplified full-length variable regions, followed by semi-nested Nested Universal Primer A PCR. One entry per CDR3 protein, called by TCRdb with MiXCR from the 5' RACE reads. The sample shows about 10,000 distinct CDR3 sequences, 14% of them seen only once. The TCR was taken from a female donor with breast cancer. Sequencing was done on a sample of Tregs sorted from blood. The rearrangement joins TRBV20-1 to TRBJ2-7; 13 bases are shared with TRBD2. CDR3 DNA sequence: TGCAGTGCGTTCACTAGCGGGAGGGCTCCCTTCTACGAGCAGTACTTC. As protein: CSAFTSGRAPFYEQYF.